A single sample is the source of the 31 T cell receptor beta chains below, sequenced in a study of T cell changes during pregnancy in multiple sclerosis. Repertoires were generated with immunoSEQ multiplex PCR, while TCRdb's copy carries only in-frame clones and drops some. The sample lists about 26,000 clones; 89% were seen once. The source was CD8+ T cells from peripheral blood mononuclear cells, collected in the second trimester of pregnancy. These receptors were collected from a female donor with multiple sclerosis, enrolled in a pregnancy study.

The genes are TRBV5-4 and TRBJ2-1, with 15 bases aligning to TRBD2. Germline CDR1 is SGHNT and CDR2 is YYREEE (reference sequence). The trim removed 4 bases at V and 6 bases at J, leaving 5 bases unmatched. The CDR3 is 16 residues long. CDR3 in amino acids: CASSPWTSGRANEQFF. The CDR3 region has the DNA TGTGCCAGCAGCCCTTGGACTAGCGGGAGGGCCAATGAGCAGTTCTTC.

The rearrangement joins TRBV7-2 to TRBJ2-7; TRBD1 is a possible D gene (6 bases). CDR1 is SGHTA, CDR2 FQGNSA, per germline. The CDR3 sequence is 12 residues long. V was cut by 5 bases and J by 7 bases, with 12 bases left in between. The CDR3 bases are TGTGCCAGCAGCCAACTACAGGGTGAGCAGTACTTC. The encoded protein is CASSQLQGEQYF.

The chain uses TRBV18 and TRBJ1-2; D not certain. Per the germline V gene, CDR1 is KGHSH and CDR2 is LQKENI. The ends were cut back, 2 bases at V and 5 bases at J, with 21 bases in the middle. There are 17 residues in the CDR3. The CDR3 here is CASSPYWTGKRIYGYTF. The DNA of the CDR3 is TGTGCCAGCTCACCATATTGGACCGGGAAAAGAATTTATGGCTACACCTTC. Filled out from reference TRBV18 and TRBJ1-2, the complete variable domain reads NAGVMQNPRHLVRRRGQEARLRCSPMKGHSHVYWYRQLPEEGLKFMVYLQKENIIDESGMPKERFSAEFPKEGPSILRIQQVVRGDSAAYFCASSPYWTGKRIYGYTFGSGTRLTVV.

This chain joins TRBV27 and TRBJ2-1; D gene unclear. V was pared by 2 bases and J by 3 bases, with 8 bases between. The CDR3 is 14 amino acids. Germline V gives CDR1 MNHEY, CDR2 SMNVEV (reference sequence). The CDR3 is CASSLDDSYNEQFF. The DNA of the CDR3 is TGTGCCAGCAGTTTAGATGATAGCTACAATGAGCAGTTCTTC.

The chain couples TRBV9 to TRBJ1-2; TRBD1 matches 10 bases. This CDR3 has 17 amino acids. The V and J ends lost 3 bases and 8 bases, in that order; junction bases with no gene match: 16. Germline CDR1 is SGDLS and CDR2 is YYNGEE. CDR3 coding DNA: TGTGCCAGCAGCGAGACAGGGGGCTTTTCCTCGCTTCGAGGCTACACCTTC. Translating it yields CASSETGGFSSLRGYTF.

The chain employs TRBV19 and TRBJ2-7, with 9 bases that match TRBD2. CDR1 and CDR2 from the germline V gene are LNHDA and SQIVND (reference sequence). CDR3 length: 14 amino acids. V lost 5 bases, J lost 4 bases, and 6 bases stayed unmatched. Here the CDR3 DNA reads TGTGCCAGTAGTTCCTCTAGCGGGACTTACGAGCAGTACTTC. Translating it yields CASSSSSGTYEQYF.

This clone has a single count. This chain links TRBV5-1 with TRBJ2-2; tentative D call: TRBD1 (6 bases). Between the trimmed V and J ends, which lost 3 bases and 4 bases, there was a span of 31 bases. Germline V CDR1 and CDR2: SGHRS, YFSETQ. This CDR3 spans 21 amino acids. This chain's CDR3 is CASSWWGSTGGGQSGTGELFF. CDR3 sequence (DNA): TGCGCCAGCAGCTGGTGGGGGTCGACAGGTGGCGGCCAGTCGGGCACCGGGGAGCTGTTTTTT.

The chain employs TRBV2 and TRBJ1-5, with a weak D call TRBD1 (5 bases). The CDR3 covers 18 residues. CDR1 and CDR2 (germline): SNHLY, FYNNEI. The V and J ends lost 4 bases and 2 bases respectively, with 21 bases between them. CDR3 DNA sequence: TGTGCCAGCAGTGTGGGCCCCCGGACACTTGGGGGCAATCAGCCCCAGCATTTT. As protein: CASSVGPRTLGGNQPQHF.

The chain couples TRBV28 to TRBJ2-5; 8 bases align to TRBD1. The CDR3 covers 18 residues. CDR1 and CDR2 (germline): MDHEN, SYDVKM. Trimming at V came to 2 bases and at J to 1 base, leaving 12 bases not matched to a gene. In DNA, the CDR3 is TGTGCCAGCAGTTTAGGGTTCGACAGGGGAAGACGCCAAGAGACCCAGTACTTC. Amino acid sequence: CASSLGFDRGRRQETQYF.

The rearrangement uses TRBV13 and TRBJ2-1, with TRBD1 identical over 8 bases. Germline V gene data show CDR1 as PRHDT and CDR2 as FYEKMQ (reference sequence). Germline trimming cut 0 bases from V and 6 bases from J; bases unmatched to any gene: 1. This CDR3 is built from 14 residues. The CDR3 DNA follows: TGTGCCAGCAGCTTAGGACAGGGGGGCAATGAGCAGTTCTTC. Translation gives CASSLGQGGNEQFF. The full variable domain, its missing parts supplied by reference TRBV13 and TRBJ2-1, is AAGVIQSPRHLIKEKRETATLKCYPIPRHDTVYWYQQGPGQDPQFLISFYEKMQSDKGSIPDRFSAQQFSDYHSELNMSSLELGDSALYFCASSLGQGGNEQFFGPGTRLTVL.

This rearrangement joins TRBV29-1 to TRBJ2-7, with 9 bases identical to TRBD1. Unmatched junction bases numbered 9, after V lost 5 bases and J lost 1 base. The CDR3 covers 15 residues. The germline V gene has CDR1 SQVTM and CDR2 ANQGSEA. The CDR3, as DNA: TGCAGCGTTTCGACAGGGGGGATGGGGTCCTACGAGCAGTACTTC. Translated: CSVSTGGMGSYEQYF.

This chain joins TRBV5-1 and TRBJ2-7; TRBD1 matches 11 bases. Germline V CDR1 and CDR2: SGHRS, YFSETQ. V shed 0 bases, J shed 4 bases, and the junction held 6 bases outside the gene matches. This CDR3 contains 16 residues. The CDR3 here is CASSLVGGTGGYEQYF. Written as DNA, the CDR3 is TGCGCCAGCAGCTTGGTGGGCGGGACAGGGGGATACGAGCAGTACTTC.

The chain joins TRBV27 to TRBJ2-2; possible D gene TRBD1, 5 bases. The CDR3 covers 14 residues. V dropped 2 bases and J dropped 5 bases, with 9 bases sitting between them. Germline values: CDR1 MNHEY, CDR2 SMNVEV (reference sequence). The chain's CDR3 is CASSLGAGTGELFF. In nucleotides, the CDR3 is TGTGCCAGCAGTTTAGGGGCAGGGACCGGGGAGCTGTTTTTT.

The chain combines TRBV5-1 with TRBJ1-2; TRBD1 aligns across 9 bases. The CDR3 spans 14 residues. In germline, CDR1 is SGHRS, CDR2 YFSETQ. V lost 4 bases, J lost 4 bases, and 5 bases stayed unmatched. The CDR3 loop reads CASSPGQGIYGYTF. The CDR3 region has the DNA TGCGCCAGCAGCCCGGGACAGGGAATCTATGGCTACACCTTC.

This sequence joins TRBV4-1 and TRBJ2-7; 7 nucleotides match TRBD1. V gave up 3 bases and J gave up 2 bases; unmatched junction bases: 4. There are 14 residues in the CDR3. CDR1 is MGHRA, CDR2 YSYEKL, per germline. CDR3 amino acids: CASSQGQGAYEQYF. CDR3 DNA: TGCGCCAGCAGCCAGGGGCAGGGGGCCTACGAGCAGTACTTC.

The chain uses TRBV2 and TRBJ2-7, with 11 bases matching TRBD1. The CDR3 has 14 amino acids. From germline, CDR1 is SNHLY and CDR2 FYNNEI. V gave up 3 bases and J gave up 7 bases; unmatched junction bases: 5. The CDR3 region has the DNA TGTGCCAGCAGTGAGGACAGGGGGCTGGGTGAGCAGTACTTC. It encodes CASSEDRGLGEQYF.

This clone has only a few counts. The chain recombines TRBV27 with TRBJ2-4, with 8 positions matching TRBD1. Germline V lookup: CDR1 MNHEY, CDR2 SMNVEV (reference sequence). V lost 5 bases, J lost 2 bases, and 8 bases stayed unmatched. This CDR3 is 16 amino acids long. Written as DNA, the CDR3 is TGTGCCAGCAGTGCCACAGGGGGGTTTACCAAAAACATTCAGTACTTC. This encodes CASSATGGFTKNIQYF.

The chain is built from TRBV14 and TRBJ1-1; weak D call: TRBD1 (6 bases). CDR1 is SGHDN and CDR2 is FVKESK in the germline V gene. This CDR3 is built from 17 residues. V lost 1 base and J 1 base, leaving 16 bases between the germline ends. The CDR3 sequence is CASSQGPGERWNTEAFF. CDR3 DNA: TGTGCCAGCAGCCAAGGACCAGGGGAAAGGTGGAACACTGAAGCTTTCTTT.

The V gene is TRBV6-1, the J gene TRBJ2-3; D is perhaps TRBD2 (7 bases). V was pared by 6 bases and J by 1 base, with 14 bases between. The CDR3 contains 15 residues. CDR1 and CDR2 from the germline V gene are MNHNS and SASEGT. CDR3 sequence (DNA): TGTGCCAGCAGGGAGGCGGGGGCTCGCACAGATACGCAGTATTTT. It codes for CASREAGARTDTQYF.

The chain recombines TRBV28 with TRBJ2-6, with D maybe TRBD1 (6 bases). Per the germline V gene, CDR1 is MDHEN and CDR2 is SYDVKM. Trimming stripped 6 bases from V and 0 bases from J, with 15 bases between. The CDR3 runs 17 residues. The CDR3 coding sequence is TGTGCCAGCAGACGACAGGTTCGAAGCTCTGGGGCCAACGTCCTGACTTTC. Encoded protein: CASRRQVRSSGANVLTF. Combining the CDR3 with reference TRBV28 and TRBJ2-6 gives the whole variable domain DVKVTQSSRYLVKRTGEKVFLECVQDMDHENMFWYRQDPGLGLRLIYFSYDVKMKEKGDIPEGYSVSREKKERFSLILESASTNQTSMYLCASRRQVRSSGANVLTFGAGSRLTVL.

V usage is TRBV28 and J usage is TRBJ2-5; 10 nucleotides align to TRBD2. The CDR3 runs 18 residues. V dropped 6 bases and J dropped 2; count of bases not matched to a gene: 15. CDR1 MDHEN and CDR2 SYDVKM come from the germline V gene. The CDR3 DNA reads TGTGCCAGCAGGACGCCGGGGAGCGGGAGGGCCCGTCAAGAGACCCAGTACTTC. It codes for CASRTPGSGRARQETQYF.

This chain connects TRBV29-1 to TRBJ1-2, with D perhaps matching TRBD1 (5 bases). The CDR3 extends over 15 amino acids. Germline V gives CDR1 SQVTM, CDR2 ANQGSEA. V lost 0 bases to trimming and J lost 2 bases, with 13 bases between them. CDR3 amino acids: CSVEEASGINYGYTF. CDR3 nucleotides: TGCAGCGTTGAAGAAGCGTCAGGGATAAACTATGGCTACACCTTC.

The CDR3 sequence: CASSKSAGGSYEQYF. The CDR3 coding sequence is TGTGCCAGCAGTAAATCAGCAGGGGGTTCCTACGAGCAGTACTTC. The chain is built from TRBV6-1 and TRBJ2-7, with 7 bases identical to TRBD1. CDR3 length: 15 residues. Germline trimming cut 5 bases from V and 1 base from J; bases unmatched to any gene: 8. Per germline, CDR1 MNHNS and CDR2 SASEGT.

The J gene is TRBJ2-5, the V gene TRBV28; D unclear. The CDR3 sequence is 15 residues long. Deletions cut 3 bases from V and 5 bases from J, with 16 bases between. Germline-derived CDR1 and CDR2 are MDHEN and SYDVKM. The CDR3 DNA follows: TGTGCCAGCAGTTTCCTAATAACTCACTCCGAGACCCAGTACTTC. Its protein is CASSFLITHSETQYF. Full variable domain (missing parts from reference TRBV28 and TRBJ2-5): DVKVTQSSRYLVKRTGEKVFLECVQDMDHENMFWYRQDPGLGLRLIYFSYDVKMKEKGDIPEGYSVSREKKERFSLILESASTNQTSMYLCASSFLITHSETQYFGPGTRLLVL.

V is TRBV5-5 and J is TRBJ2-7, with D perhaps TRBD2 (7 bases). The germline CDR1 and CDR2 sequences are SGHKS and YYEKEE (reference sequence). The CDR3 extends over 18 amino acids. Trimming removed 0 bases from V and 0 bases from J, with 19 bases in between. The CDR3 bases are TGTGCCAGCAGCTTGGCCAAGGGGGAGGGACCCAGCTCCTACGAGCAGTACTTC. This gives the protein CASSLAKGEGPSSYEQYF.

The chain couples TRBV27 to TRBJ2-1, with TRBD2 matching over 7 bases. The CDR3 length is 15 residues. V trimming: 0 bases; J trimming: 10 bases; junction bases outside the gene matches: 9. Germline lookup yields CDR1 MNHEY and CDR2 SMNVEV (reference sequence). The CDR3 loop reads CASSLSGEGRQEQFF. CDR3 coding DNA: TGTGCCAGCAGTTTATCTGGGGAGGGGAGGCAGGAGCAGTTCTTC.

This clone was counted a few times. The rearrangement uses TRBV25-1 and TRBJ2-3; the match to TRBD1 covers 8 bases. Germline-derived CDR1 and CDR2 are MGHDK and SYGVNS. Trimming at V came to 4 bases and at J to 3 bases, leaving 12 bases not matched to a gene. The CDR3 is made up of 17 amino acids. CDR3 protein: CASSGYSGQGKTDTQYF. The CDR3 DNA follows: TGTGCCAGCAGTGGATATAGCGGACAGGGAAAAACAGATACGCAGTATTTT.

V is TRBV27 and J is TRBJ2-1; 9 nucleotides line up with TRBD1. This CDR3 region has 14 residues. V dropped 6 bases and J dropped 7; count of bases not matched to a gene: 7. Germline V gene data show CDR1 as MNHEY and CDR2 as SMNVEV (reference sequence). Here the CDR3 reads CASSPGTGLNEQFF. CDR3 DNA: TGTGCCAGCAGCCCCGGGACAGGGCTAAATGAGCAGTTCTTC.

The chain recombines TRBV29-1 with TRBJ2-5; no clear D. The V gene's germline CDR1 is SQVTM and CDR2 ANQGSEA. CDR3 length equals 13 residues. Trimming removed 6 bases at V and 1 base at J, with 12 bases between. The CDR3 sequence: CSVEWRIQETQYF. The CDR3 DNA reads TGCAGCGTCGAATGGAGAATCCAAGAGACCCAGTACTTC.

The chain carries TRBV5-1 and TRBJ1-2; D might be TRBD1 (6 bases). Germline CDR1 SGHRS, CDR2 YFSETQ. V shed 0 bases and J shed 4 bases, with 13 bases lying between them. The length of the CDR3 is 15 residues. CDR3 amino acids: CASSLVLDSGYGYTF. CDR3 DNA sequence: TGCGCCAGCAGCTTGGTTTTGGACAGTGGCTATGGCTACACCTTC.

The rearrangement joins TRBV5-6 to TRBJ2-5; possibly TRBD1 for D (6 bases). Deletions cut 0 bases from V and 5 bases from J, with 11 bases between. The CDR3 has 14 residues. Per the germline V gene, CDR1 is SGHDT and CDR2 is YYEEEE. The CDR3 nucleotides are TGTGCCAGCAGCTTGGGAGGGGGAAGGGAGACCCAGTACTTC. As protein: CASSLGGGRETQYF.